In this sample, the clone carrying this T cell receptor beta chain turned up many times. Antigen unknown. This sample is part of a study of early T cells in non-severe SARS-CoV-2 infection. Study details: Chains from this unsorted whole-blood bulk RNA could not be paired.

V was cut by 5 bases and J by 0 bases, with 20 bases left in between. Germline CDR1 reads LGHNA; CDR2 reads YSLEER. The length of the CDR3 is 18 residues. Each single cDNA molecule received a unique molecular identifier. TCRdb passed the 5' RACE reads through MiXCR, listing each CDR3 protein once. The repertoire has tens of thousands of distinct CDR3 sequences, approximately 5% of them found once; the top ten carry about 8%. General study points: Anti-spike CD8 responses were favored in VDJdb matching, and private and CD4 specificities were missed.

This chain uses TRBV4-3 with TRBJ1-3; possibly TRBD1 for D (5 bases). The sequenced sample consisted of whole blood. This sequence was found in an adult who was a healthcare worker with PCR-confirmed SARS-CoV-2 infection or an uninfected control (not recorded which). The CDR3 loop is CASSTGIDSFLSGNTIYF. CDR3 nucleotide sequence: TGCGCCAGCAGCACTGGTATCGACAGCTTCCTCTCTGGAAACACCATATATTTT.